This passage covers 20 T cell receptor beta chains from one sample sequenced in a study of cytomegalovirus exposure and HLA in healthy donors. The PCR contained 60 Vbeta and 13 Jbeta primers. Here immunoSEQ multiplex PCR was the method, and the copy in TCRdb shows in-frame clones only, minus some. Found here are 210,000 or so clones, roughly 84% of them singletons; the top ten hold about 1.4%. The sequenced material came from PBMCs. Receptors originate from a girl between 10 and 17 years old in good health and CMV-seronegative.

V gene TRBV28 combines with J gene TRBJ1-2, with D perhaps matching TRBD1 (5 bases). V lost 6 bases to trimming and J lost 6 bases, with 11 bases between them. This CDR3 is 12 amino acids long. Germline CDR1 MDHEN, CDR2 SYDVKM. The CDR3 loop is CASSQGANGYTF. CDR3 bases: TGTGCCAGCAGCCAGGGTGCAAATGGCTACACCTTC.

This clone was recorded a few times. The CDR3 protein is CASSLSLQTEAFF. In DNA form, the CDR3 reads TGTGCCAGCAGCTTATCCCTTCAGACTGAAGCTTTCTTT. The V gene is TRBV7-7, the J gene TRBJ1-1; unclear D gene. Germline CDR1 is SSHAT and CDR2 is FNYEAQ (reference sequence). Between the trimmed V and J ends, which lost 2 bases and 5 bases, there was a span of 9 bases. The CDR3 runs to 13 residues.

The V gene is TRBV18, the J gene TRBJ1-1; 8 bases line up with TRBD1. The CDR3 length is 16 residues. Germline CDR1 is KGHSH and CDR2 is LQKENI. Trimming cost V 2 bases and J 4 bases; bases outside gene matches: 9. This chain's CDR3 is CASSPGMTGDVTEAFF. The CDR3 DNA sequence: TGTGCCAGCTCACCAGGAATGACAGGGGATGTCACTGAAGCTTTCTTT.

The chain has TRBV7-2 and TRBJ1-2; 7 positions match TRBD1. This CDR3 has 16 residues. Trimming cost V 1 base and J 3 bases; bases outside gene matches: 8. Germline V gene lookup returns CDR1 SGHTA and CDR2 FQGNSA. CDR3 residues: CASSLGGAGGYYGYTF. The CDR3 nucleotides read TGTGCCAGCAGCTTAGGGGGGGCAGGGGGGTACTATGGCTACACCTTC.

The chain joins TRBV4-2 to TRBJ1-2, with 10 positions matching TRBD1. Germline trimming cut 3 bases from V and 8 bases from J; bases unmatched to any gene: 6. The germline V gene has CDR1 LGHNA and CDR2 YNFKEQ. This CDR3 has 14 amino acids. The CDR3 sequence is CASSHEGTGVGYTF. The CDR3 region has the DNA TGTGCCAGCAGCCACGAAGGGACAGGGGTCGGCTACACCTTC.

The chain has TRBV7-8 and TRBJ1-1, with 10 bases matching TRBD1. This CDR3 has 17 residues. J lost 0 bases, V lost 2 bases, and 6 bases had no gene match. CDR1 SGHVS and CDR2 FQNEAQ come from the germline V gene. The CDR3 here is CASSLLGQGVMNTEAFF. The CDR3 DNA follows: TGTGCCAGCAGCTTACTTGGACAGGGGGTCATGAACACTGAAGCTTTCTTT.

The chain employs TRBV12-5 and TRBJ2-1, with 12 bases lining up with TRBD1. The CDR3 consists of 18 residues. Unmatched junction bases numbered 14, after V lost 4 bases and J lost 7 bases. In germline, CDR1 is LGHNT, CDR2 FRNRAP. Here the CDR3 reads CASGSSPKGGQGANEQFF. CDR3 DNA: TGTGCTAGTGGTTCCTCCCCAAAAGGGGGACAGGGGGCGAATGAGCAGTTCTTC.

This clone showed up just once. CDR3 loop: CASSHPGDPMNTEAFF. DNA of the CDR3: TGTGCCAGTAGCCATCCAGGGGACCCAATGAACACTGAAGCTTTCTTT. This chain connects TRBV19 to TRBJ1-1, with D maybe TRBD1 (6 bases). V gave up 6 bases and J gave up 0 bases, with 17 bases separating them. Germline V gene sequence: CDR1 LNHDA, CDR2 SQIVND (reference sequence). The CDR3 loop spans 16 amino acids.

The rearrangement links TRBV2 to TRBJ2-3, with 7 bases that match TRBD2. Germline CDR1 SNHLY, CDR2 FYNNEI. The CDR3 covers 14 residues. The ends lost 6 bases at V and 6 bases at J; junction bases unmatched: 9. The CDR3 sequence is CASRGGRSSDTQYF. CDR3 sequence (DNA): TGTGCCAGCAGGGGGGGGAGGTCATCGGATACGCAGTATTTT.

This CDR3 is CASSVRGLGYEQYF. CDR3 in DNA: TGTGCCAGTAGTGTCAGGGGGCTAGGCTACGAGCAGTACTTC. The chain employs TRBV19 and TRBJ2-7, with 8 bases identical to TRBD1. The germline CDR1 and CDR2 sequences are LNHDA and SQIVND (reference sequence). The CDR3 sequence is 14 residues long. J lost 3 bases, V lost 5 bases, and 6 bases had no gene match.

The V and J genes are TRBV19 and TRBJ2-7; 10 bases align to TRBD2. The CDR3 length is 16 residues. The V and J ends lost 4 bases and 1 base, in that order; junction bases with no gene match: 7. Germline V CDR1 and CDR2: LNHDA, SQIVND (reference sequence). CDR3 DNA: TGTGCCAGTAGTAAGGTGACTAGCGGGCCGTCCTACGAGCAGTACTTC. This translates into CASSKVTSGPSYEQYF.

This clone appeared a few times. The rearrangement uses TRBV5-6 and TRBJ2-4, with D tentatively TRBD1 (7 bases). The CDR3 runs to 14 residues. Trimming cost V 1 base and J 6 bases, with 11 bases left between them. Germline lookup yields CDR1 SGHDT and CDR2 YYEEEE. The CDR3 sequence: CASSLRQGGNIQYF. CDR3 DNA: TGTGCCAGCAGCTTGAGGCAGGGGGGAAACATTCAGTACTTC. Variable domain in full (rest from reference TRBV5-6 and TRBJ2-4): DAGVTQSPTHLIKTRGQQVTLRCSPKSGHDTVSWYQQALGQGPQFIFQYYEEEERQRGNFPDRFSGHQFPNYSSELNVNALLLGDSALYLCASSLRQGGNIQYFGAGTRLSVL.

This chain connects TRBV4-3 to TRBJ2-3; no clear D gene. There are 17 residues in the CDR3. Germline values: CDR1 LGHNA, CDR2 YSLEER. V was pared by 0 bases and J by 3 bases, with 16 bases between. CDR3 coding DNA: TGCGCCAGCAGCCAAGATATCCACCAGCGCCTTACAGATACGCAGTATTTT. This encodes CASSQDIHQRLTDTQYF.

V is TRBV23-1 and J is TRBJ2-1; no firm D call. TRBV23-1 is identified as an open reading frame with a role that is uncertain. The V end lost 2 bases, the J end lost 4 bases, and 21 bases lay between the germline ends. The CDR3 has 18 residues. The CDR3 loop is CASSQHVKSPTPYNEQFF. The CDR3 nucleotides read TGCGCCAGCAGTCAACATGTTAAATCCCCGACACCTTACAATGAGCAGTTCTTC.

This sequence joins TRBV27 and TRBJ1-1; D unresolved. V lost 0 bases and J lost 1, with 9 bases in between. The CDR3 loop spans 15 amino acids. Germline V gene data show CDR1 as MNHEY and CDR2 as SMNVEV (reference sequence). CDR3 amino acids: CASSLSAATNTEAFF. The CDR3 nucleotides read TGTGCCAGCAGTTTATCGGCAGCGACGAACACTGAAGCTTTCTTT.

The rearrangement links TRBV18 to TRBJ1-1; D might be TRBD1 (6 bases). Between the trimmed V and J ends, which lost 2 bases and 5 bases, there was a span of 21 bases. The length of the CDR3 is 17 residues. Germline V CDR1 and CDR2: KGHSH, LQKENI. The CDR3 sequence: CASSPSDSGHLRTEAFF. CDR3 sequence (DNA): TGTGCCAGCTCACCAAGCGATTCGGGACACCTGAGGACTGAAGCTTTCTTT.

The rearrangement joins TRBV4-2 to TRBJ1-6, with 10 bases identical to TRBD1. CDR3 length: 14 residues. Germline loops: CDR1 LGHNA, CDR2 YNFKEQ. Germline trimming cut 6 bases from V and 7 bases from J; bases unmatched to any gene: 3. CDR3 nucleotides: TGTGCCAGCAGGGGACAGGGGTCGAATTCACCCCTCCACTTT. Protein sequence: CASRGQGSNSPLHF.

V is TRBV4-2 and J is TRBJ1-2; no clear D gene. The CDR3 extends over 14 amino acids. Germline V lookup: CDR1 LGHNA, CDR2 YNFKEQ. The germline V and J ends were trimmed by 1 base and 2 bases, with 8 bases remaining between them. CDR3 amino acids: CASSQVTVNYGYTF. For the CDR3, the DNA is TGTGCCAGCAGCCAAGTTACGGTAAACTATGGCTACACCTTC.

The rearrangement uses TRBV7-8 and TRBJ1-2; TRBD1 matches 9 bases. Germline CDR1 and CDR2: SGHVS and FQNEAQ. The CDR3 is 16 residues long. V was pared by 0 bases and J by 4 bases, with 6 bases of the junction left unmatched. The CDR3 is CASSLAGTGSGYGYTF. CDR3 nucleotides: TGTGCCAGCAGCTTAGCTGGGACAGGGTCGGGCTATGGCTACACCTTC. The whole variable domain, remainder taken from reference TRBV7-8 and TRBJ1-2, is GAGVSQSPRYKVAKRGQDVALRCDPISGHVSLFWYQQALGQGPEFLTYFQNEAQLDKSGLPSDRFFAERPEGSVSTLKIQRTQQEDSAVYLCASSLAGTGSGYGYTFGSGTRLTVV.

The rearrangement joins TRBV27 to TRBJ2-1, with 8 nucleotides matching TRBD1. V gave up 5 bases and J gave up 2 bases; unmatched junction bases: 8. Germline values: CDR1 MNHEY, CDR2 SMNVEV (reference sequence). This CDR3 is 16 amino acids long. The CDR3 DNA follows: TGTGCCAGCAGTACCCGGACAGGGACACCCTACAATGAGCAGTTCTTC. Translating it yields CASSTRTGTPYNEQFF.